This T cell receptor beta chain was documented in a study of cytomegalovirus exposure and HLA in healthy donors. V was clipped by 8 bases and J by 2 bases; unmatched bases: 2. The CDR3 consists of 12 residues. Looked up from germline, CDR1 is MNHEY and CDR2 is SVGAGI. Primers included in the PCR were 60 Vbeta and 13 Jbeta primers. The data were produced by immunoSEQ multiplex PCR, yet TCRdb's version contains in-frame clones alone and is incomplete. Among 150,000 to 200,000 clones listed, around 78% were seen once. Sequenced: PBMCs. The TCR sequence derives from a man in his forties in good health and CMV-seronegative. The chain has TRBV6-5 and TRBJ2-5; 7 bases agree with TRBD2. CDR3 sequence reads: CASGGGQETQYF. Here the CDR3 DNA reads TGTGCCAGCGGGGGAGGGCAAGAGACCCAGTACTTC.